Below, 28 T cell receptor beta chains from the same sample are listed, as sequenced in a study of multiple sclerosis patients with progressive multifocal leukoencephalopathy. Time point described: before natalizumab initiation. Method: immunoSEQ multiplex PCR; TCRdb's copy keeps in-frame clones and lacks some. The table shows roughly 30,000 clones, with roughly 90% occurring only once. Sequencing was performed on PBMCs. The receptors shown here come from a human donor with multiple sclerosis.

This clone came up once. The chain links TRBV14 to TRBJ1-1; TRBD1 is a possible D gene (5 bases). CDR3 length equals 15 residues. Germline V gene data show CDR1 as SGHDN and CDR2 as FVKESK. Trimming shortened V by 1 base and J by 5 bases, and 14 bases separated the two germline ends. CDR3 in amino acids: CASSQVTGEGTEAFF. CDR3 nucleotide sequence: TGTGCCAGCAGCCAAGTAACGGGTGAGGGGACTGAAGCTTTCTTT.

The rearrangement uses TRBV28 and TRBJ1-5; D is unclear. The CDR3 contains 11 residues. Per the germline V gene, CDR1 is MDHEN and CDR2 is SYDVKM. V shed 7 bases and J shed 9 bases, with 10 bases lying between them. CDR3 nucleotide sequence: TGTGCCAGCACCGCTGGCGGGCCCCAGCATTTT. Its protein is CASTAGGPQHF.

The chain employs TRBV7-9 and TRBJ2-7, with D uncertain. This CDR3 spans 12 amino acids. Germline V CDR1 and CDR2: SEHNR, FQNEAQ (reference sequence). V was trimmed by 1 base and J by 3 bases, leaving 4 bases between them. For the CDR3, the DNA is TGTGCCAGCAGCTTAGGGGACTACGAGCAGTACTTC. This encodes CASSLGDYEQYF.

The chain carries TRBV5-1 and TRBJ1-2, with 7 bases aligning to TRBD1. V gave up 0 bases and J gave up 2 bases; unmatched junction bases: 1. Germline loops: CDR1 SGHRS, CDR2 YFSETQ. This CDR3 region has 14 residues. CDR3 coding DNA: TGCGCCAGCAGCTTGGGACAGGGCAACTATGGCTACACCTTC. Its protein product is CASSLGQGNYGYTF.

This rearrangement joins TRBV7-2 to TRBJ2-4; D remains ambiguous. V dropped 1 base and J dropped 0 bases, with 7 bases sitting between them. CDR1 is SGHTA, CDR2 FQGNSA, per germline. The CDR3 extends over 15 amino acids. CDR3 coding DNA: TGTGCCAGCAGCTTAGGCCTGCTAGCCAAAAACATTCAGTACTTC. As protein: CASSLGLLAKNIQYF.

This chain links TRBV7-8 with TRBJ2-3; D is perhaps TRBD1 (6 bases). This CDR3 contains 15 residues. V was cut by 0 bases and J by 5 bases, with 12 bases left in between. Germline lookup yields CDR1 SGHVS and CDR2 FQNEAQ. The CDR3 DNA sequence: TGTGCCAGCAGCTTAGCTCGAACAGGGCTAGATACGCAGTATTTT. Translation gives CASSLARTGLDTQYF.

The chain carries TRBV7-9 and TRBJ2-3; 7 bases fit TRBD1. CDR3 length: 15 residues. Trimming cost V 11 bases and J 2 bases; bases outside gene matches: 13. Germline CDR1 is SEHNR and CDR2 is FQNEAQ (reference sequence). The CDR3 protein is CAGLPRDRPTDTQYF. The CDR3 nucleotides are TGTGCCGGGCTCCCCCGGGACAGACCCACAGATACGCAGTATTTT.

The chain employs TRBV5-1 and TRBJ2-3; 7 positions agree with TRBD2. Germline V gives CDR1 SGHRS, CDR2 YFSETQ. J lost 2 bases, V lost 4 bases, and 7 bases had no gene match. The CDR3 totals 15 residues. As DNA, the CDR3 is TGCGCCAGCAGCCCGGGAGGCACTTTCACAGATACGCAGTATTTT. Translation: CASSPGGTFTDTQYF.

In DNA, the CDR3 is TGTGCCAGCAGCTTAGTAGGGAGCGGGACAGATACGCAGTATTTT. This encodes CASSLVGSGTDTQYF. The genes are TRBV7-8 and TRBJ2-3, with D perhaps TRBD2 (6 bases). V was clipped by 1 base and J by 3 bases, with 11 bases between them. CDR1 is SGHVS and CDR2 is FQNEAQ in the germline V gene. The CDR3 is 15 residues long.

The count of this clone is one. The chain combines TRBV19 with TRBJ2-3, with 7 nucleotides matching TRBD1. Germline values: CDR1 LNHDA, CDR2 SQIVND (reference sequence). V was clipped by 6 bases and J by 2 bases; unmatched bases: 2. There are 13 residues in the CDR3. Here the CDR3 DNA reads TGTGCCAGTAGCGGGACAGCCACAGATACGCAGTATTTT. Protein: CASSGTATDTQYF. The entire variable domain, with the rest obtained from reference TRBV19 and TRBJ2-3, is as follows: DGGITQSPKYLFRKEGQNVTLSCEQNLNHDAMYWYRQDPGQGLRLIYYSQIVNDFQKGDIAEGYSVSREKKESFPLTVTSAQKNPTAFYLCASSGTATDTQYFGPGTRLTVL.

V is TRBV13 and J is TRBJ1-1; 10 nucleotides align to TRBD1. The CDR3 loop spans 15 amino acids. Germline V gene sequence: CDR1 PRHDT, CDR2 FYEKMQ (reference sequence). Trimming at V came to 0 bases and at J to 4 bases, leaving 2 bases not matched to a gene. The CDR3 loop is CASSLGGQGGTEAFF. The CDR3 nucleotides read TGTGCCAGCAGCTTAGGCGGACAGGGGGGCACTGAAGCTTTCTTT.

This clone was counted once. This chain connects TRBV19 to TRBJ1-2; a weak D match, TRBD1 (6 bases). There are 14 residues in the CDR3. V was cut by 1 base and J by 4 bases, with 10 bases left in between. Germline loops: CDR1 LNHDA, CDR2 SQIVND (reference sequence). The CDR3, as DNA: TGTGCCAGTAGTATAGCCGGACAGAGCTATGGCTACACCTTC. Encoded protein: CASSIAGQSYGYTF.

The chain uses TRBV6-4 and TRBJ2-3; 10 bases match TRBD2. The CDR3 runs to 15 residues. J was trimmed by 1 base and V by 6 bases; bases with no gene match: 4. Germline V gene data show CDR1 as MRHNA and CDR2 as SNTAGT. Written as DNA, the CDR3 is TGTGCCAGCAGCCCCGGGACTAGCGGCACAGATACGCAGTATTTT. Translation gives CASSPGTSGTDTQYF.

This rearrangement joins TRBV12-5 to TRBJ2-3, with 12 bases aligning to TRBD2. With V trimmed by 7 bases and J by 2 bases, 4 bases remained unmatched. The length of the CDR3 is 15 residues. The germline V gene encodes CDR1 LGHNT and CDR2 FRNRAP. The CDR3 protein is CASEPSGRVTDTQYF. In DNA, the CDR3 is TGTGCTAGTGAGCCTAGCGGGAGGGTCACAGATACGCAGTATTTT.

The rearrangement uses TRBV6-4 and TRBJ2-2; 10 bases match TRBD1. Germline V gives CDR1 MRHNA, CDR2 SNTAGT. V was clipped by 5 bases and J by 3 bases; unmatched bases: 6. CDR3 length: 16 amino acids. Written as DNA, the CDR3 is TGTGCCAGCAGTCCCGGGACAGGGGTCTACACCGGGGAGCTGTTTTTT. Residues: CASSPGTGVYTGELFF.

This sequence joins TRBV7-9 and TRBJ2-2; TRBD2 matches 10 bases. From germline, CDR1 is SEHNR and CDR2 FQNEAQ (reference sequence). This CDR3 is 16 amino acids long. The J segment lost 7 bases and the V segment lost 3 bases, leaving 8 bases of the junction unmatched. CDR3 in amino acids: CASSFPLAGVNGELFF. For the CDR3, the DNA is TGTGCCAGCAGCTTTCCCCTAGCGGGAGTGAACGGGGAGCTGTTTTTT.

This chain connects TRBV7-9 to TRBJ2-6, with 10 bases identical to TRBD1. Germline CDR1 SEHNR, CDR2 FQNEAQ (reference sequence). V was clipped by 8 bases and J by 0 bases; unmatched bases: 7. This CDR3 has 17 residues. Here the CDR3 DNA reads TGTGCCAGCGTAAGGACAGGGGGAGGCTCTGGGGCCAACGTCCTGACTTTC. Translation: CASVRTGGGSGANVLTF.

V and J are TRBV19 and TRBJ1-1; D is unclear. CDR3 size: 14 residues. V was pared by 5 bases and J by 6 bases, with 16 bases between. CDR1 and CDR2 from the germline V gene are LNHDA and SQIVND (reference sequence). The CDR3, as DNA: TGTGCCAGTAGTCCCGATAGCTGGAGGTCTGAAGCTTTCTTT. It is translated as CASSPDSWRSEAFF. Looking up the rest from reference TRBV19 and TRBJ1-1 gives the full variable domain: DGGITQSPKYLFRKEGQNVTLSCEQNLNHDAMYWYRQDPGQGLRLIYYSQIVNDFQKGDIAEGYSVSREKKESFPLTVTSAQKNPTAFYLCASSPDSWRSEAFFGQGTRLTVV.

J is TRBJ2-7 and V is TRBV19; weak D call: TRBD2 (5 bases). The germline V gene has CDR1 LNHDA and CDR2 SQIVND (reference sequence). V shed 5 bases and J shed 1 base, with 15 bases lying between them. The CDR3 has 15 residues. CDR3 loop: CASSVRARESYEQYF. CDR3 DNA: TGTGCCAGTAGTGTGAGGGCAAGGGAGTCCTACGAGCAGTACTTC.

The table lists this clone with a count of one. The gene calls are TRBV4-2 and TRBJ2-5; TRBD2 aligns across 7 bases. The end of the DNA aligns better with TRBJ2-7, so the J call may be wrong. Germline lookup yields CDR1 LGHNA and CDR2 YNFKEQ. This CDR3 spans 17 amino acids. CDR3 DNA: TGTGCCAGCAGCCAAGTGGCCCTCGGGGGGAGGGCCTCCGAGCAGTACTTC. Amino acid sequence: CASSQVALGGRASEQYF.

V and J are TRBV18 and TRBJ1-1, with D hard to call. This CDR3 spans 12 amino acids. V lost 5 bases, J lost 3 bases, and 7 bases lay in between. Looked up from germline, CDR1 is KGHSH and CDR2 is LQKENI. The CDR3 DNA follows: TGTGCCAGCTCAACTAGCCACACTGAAGCTTTCTTT. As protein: CASSTSHTEAFF.

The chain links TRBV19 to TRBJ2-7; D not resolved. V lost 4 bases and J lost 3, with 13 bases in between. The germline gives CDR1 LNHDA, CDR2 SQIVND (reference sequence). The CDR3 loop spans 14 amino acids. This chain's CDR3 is CASSTSPGVYEQYF. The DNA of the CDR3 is TGTGCCAGTAGTACCTCGCCGGGCGTCTACGAGCAGTACTTC.

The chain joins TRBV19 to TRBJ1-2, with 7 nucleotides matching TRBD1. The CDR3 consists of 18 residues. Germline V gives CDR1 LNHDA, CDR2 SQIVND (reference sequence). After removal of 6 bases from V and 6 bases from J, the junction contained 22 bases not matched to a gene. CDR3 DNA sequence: TGTGCCAGTAGGACCAAGCCGCTACACGCCAGGGGGGACCATGGCTACACCTTC. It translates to CASRTKPLHARGDHGYTF.

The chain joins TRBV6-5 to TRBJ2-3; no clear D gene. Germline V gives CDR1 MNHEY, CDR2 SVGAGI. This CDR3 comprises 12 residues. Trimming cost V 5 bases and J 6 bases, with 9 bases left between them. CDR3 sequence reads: CASSTSWDTQYF. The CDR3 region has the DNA TGTGCCAGCAGTACCTCGTGGGATACGCAGTATTTT.

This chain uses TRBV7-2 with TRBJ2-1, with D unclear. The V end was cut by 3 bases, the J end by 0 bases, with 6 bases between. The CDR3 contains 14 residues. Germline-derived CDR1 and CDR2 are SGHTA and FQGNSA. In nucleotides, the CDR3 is TGTGCCAGCAGCTTTTTTGGCTCCTACAATGAGCAGTTCTTC. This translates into CASSFFGSYNEQFF.

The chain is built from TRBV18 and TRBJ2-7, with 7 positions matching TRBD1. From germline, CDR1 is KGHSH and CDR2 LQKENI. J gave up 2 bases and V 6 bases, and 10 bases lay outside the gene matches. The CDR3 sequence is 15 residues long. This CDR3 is CASSSQRDSPYEQYF. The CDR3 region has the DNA TGTGCCAGCTCTAGCCAACGGGACAGCCCCTACGAGCAGTACTTC.

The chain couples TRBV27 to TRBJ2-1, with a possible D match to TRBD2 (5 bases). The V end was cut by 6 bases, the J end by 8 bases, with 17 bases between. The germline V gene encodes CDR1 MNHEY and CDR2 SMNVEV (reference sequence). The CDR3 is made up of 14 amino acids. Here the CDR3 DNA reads TGTGCCAGCAGCCTGCTTGTAGGAGGATATGAGCAGTTCTTC. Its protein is CASSLLVGGYEQFF.

The CDR3: CASTSRGEAPQETQYF. CDR3 bases: TGTGCCAGCACCTCACGGGGGGAGGCCCCTCAAGAGACCCAGTACTTC. J is TRBJ2-5 and V is TRBV7-9; 7 bases line up with TRBD2. Germline trimming cut 7 bases from V and 2 bases from J; bases unmatched to any gene: 13. The CDR3 runs to 16 residues. Germline assignment: CDR1 SEHNR and CDR2 FQNEAQ (reference sequence).